The source of this T cell receptor beta chain is a study of T cells in Graves' hyperthyroidism and ophthalmopathy. The investigators amplified TCR beta CDR3 regions from RNA transcripts. The TCR CDR3 first-round RT-PCR relied on the HTBI primer set. TCRdb reprocessed the multiplex PCR reads via MiXCR and lists one record per CDR3 protein. This table has 500,000 or so distinct CDR3 sequences, roughly 15% appearing once. Findings and caveats of the study: The majority of expanded thyroid clonotypes above 0.001 also appeared in blood.

Germline V CDR1 and CDR2: SGHKS, YYEKEE (reference sequence). The CDR3 totals 16 residues. V dropped 4 bases and J dropped 0; count of bases not matched to a gene: 9. The table lists this clonotype with many counts. Its antigen is not identified. V gene TRBV5-5 combines with J gene TRBJ2-7; 8 bases agree with TRBD1. Sequencing was carried out using blood. The source of this sequence is a woman aged 30 to 39 with Graves' ophthalmopathy. The DNA of the CDR3 is TGTGCCAGCAGCAGCGGACAGGGTGGAATCTCCTACGAGCAGTACTTC. Translation gives CASSSGQGGISYEQYF. The variable domain in full, completed from reference TRBV5-5 and TRBJ2-7, reads DAGVTQSPTHLIKTRGQQVTLRCSPISGHKSVSWYQQVLGQGPQFIFQYYEKEERGRGNFPDRFSARQFPNYSSELNVNALLLGDSALYLCASSSGQGGISYEQYFGPGTRLTVT.